This passage covers 29 T cell receptor beta chains from one sample sequenced in a study of neurological immune-mediated disorders. Using its own MiXCR run on the 5' RACE reads, TCRdb lists one record per CDR3 protein. The sample has approximately 50,000 distinct CDR3 sequences; about 5.8% are singletons. Sequencing was done on a sample of CD4+ T cells from blood. The receptors shown here come from a woman between 18 and 30 years old with multiple sclerosis.

This clonotype was picked up many times. The rearrangement links TRBV5-6 to TRBJ2-3; 11 positions agree with TRBD2. There are 17 residues in the CDR3. Per the germline V gene, CDR1 is SGHDT and CDR2 is YYEEEE. J lost 4 bases, V lost 4 bases, and 11 bases had no gene match. The DNA of the CDR3 is TGTGCCAGCAGCGTCCTAACTAGCGGGAGTCGCGCAGATACGCAGTATTTT. Encoded protein: CASSVLTSGSRADTQYF.

This clonotype showed up many times. V and J are TRBV20-1 and TRBJ2-2, with D tentatively TRBD1 (6 bases). CDR1 and CDR2 (germline): DFQATT, SNEGSKA (reference sequence). The CDR3 extends over 15 amino acids. Between the trimmed V and J ends, which lost 0 bases and 3 bases, there was a span of 11 bases. CDR3 protein: CSARDWGRDTGELFF. DNA for the CDR3: TGCAGTGCTAGAGACTGGGGGCGGGACACCGGGGAGCTGTTTTTT.

The rearrangement uses TRBV28 and TRBJ2-5; 9 bases fit TRBD2. Germline loops: CDR1 MDHEN, CDR2 SYDVKM. The CDR3 totals 15 residues. V was pared by 2 bases and J by 5 bases, with 6 bases of the junction left unmatched. CDR3 sequence (DNA): TGTGCCAGCAGTTTACCGAGCGGGGGGTCGGAGACCCAGTACTTC. Protein sequence: CASSLPSGGSETQYF.

Many counts were recorded for this clonotype. V is TRBV5-1 and J is TRBJ1-4, with 7 nucleotides matching TRBD1. Germline V gene lookup returns CDR1 SGHRS and CDR2 YFSETQ. CDR3 size: 14 residues. The V gene end was trimmed by 4 bases and the J gene end by 4 bases; junction bases not matched to a gene: 4. The CDR3, as DNA: TGCGCCAGCAGCCCGGGACAGTTTAATGAAAAACTGTTTTTT. Protein: CASSPGQFNEKLFF.

This clonotype showed up many times. The chain links TRBV7-2 to TRBJ2-1; 13 bases match TRBD2. Trimming cost V 10 bases and J 6 bases; bases outside gene matches: 6. Germline CDR1 reads SGHTA; CDR2 reads FQGNSA. CDR3 size: 14 residues. The CDR3 reads CATMTSGRINEQFF. The CDR3 DNA sequence: TGTGCCACAATGACTAGCGGGAGGATCAATGAGCAGTTCTTC.

The sample holds many counts of this clonotype. CDR3 protein: CATSRPRGYNEKLFF. As DNA, the CDR3 is TGTGCCACCAGCAGACCAAGGGGGTATAATGAAAAACTGTTTTTT. The V and J genes are TRBV15 and TRBJ1-4; tentative D call: TRBD1 (6 bases). V was shortened by 2 bases and J by 4 bases, with 11 bases between the two germline ends. This CDR3 has 15 residues. The germline gives CDR1 LNHNV, CDR2 YYDKDF (reference sequence).

This clonotype appeared a few times. The V call is TRBV6-6, the J call TRBJ2-7; 12 bases align to TRBD1. The CDR3 runs to 14 residues. Germline CDR1 and CDR2: MNHNY and SVGAGI (reference sequence). The V segment lost 4 bases and the J segment 5 bases; nucleotides outside the gene matches: 3. CDR3: CASSSGQGADEQYF. The CDR3 bases are TGTGCCAGCAGTTCGGGACAGGGGGCCGACGAGCAGTACTTC.

This clonotype occurred many times. V is TRBV7-3 and J is TRBJ2-3; TRBD2 aligns across 9 bases. Germline-derived CDR1 and CDR2 are SGHTA and FQGTGA. With V trimmed by 3 bases and J by 7 bases, 8 bases remained unmatched. This CDR3 is 15 amino acids long. CDR3 DNA: TGTGCCAGCAGCTTCGTGCGGGGGGGCCTATATACGCAGTATTTT. Translated: CASSFVRGGLYTQYF.

This clonotype was seen at least ten times. The V gene is TRBV6-2 or TRBV6-3, the J gene TRBJ2-5; possibly TRBD2 for D (5 bases). CDR1 and CDR2 (germline): MNHEY, SVGEGT. The CDR3 runs 17 residues. V dropped 2 bases and J dropped 4 bases, with 20 bases sitting between them. CDR3 sequence: CASSYNPGRLAGETQYF. The CDR3 nucleotides read TGTGCCAGCAGTTACAACCCGGGGAGACTTGCGGGAGAGACCCAGTACTTC.

This clonotype was found many times. In DNA form, the CDR3 reads TGTGCCAGCAGTGAACGAGAGAATCAGCCCCAGCATTTT. Translating gives CASSERENQPQHF. V gene TRBV2 combines with J gene TRBJ1-5, with no clear D. The CDR3 is made up of 13 amino acids. V dropped 2 bases and J dropped 4 bases, with 6 bases sitting between them. Per germline, CDR1 SNHLY and CDR2 FYNNEI.

At least ten counts were recorded for this clonotype. The V gene is TRBV12-5, the J gene TRBJ2-1, with unresolved D. From germline, CDR1 is LGHNT and CDR2 FRNRAP. The ends were cut back, 1 base at V and 1 base at J, with 8 bases in the middle. The CDR3 length is 15 residues. The CDR3 here is CASGLGRPSYNEQFF. CDR3 nucleotide sequence: TGTGCTAGTGGTTTGGGTAGGCCTTCCTACAATGAGCAGTTCTTC.

This clonotype was recorded many times. This rearrangement joins TRBV3-1 to TRBJ2-1, with TRBD1 matching over 7 bases. Germline lookup yields CDR1 LGHDT and CDR2 YNNKEL (reference sequence). The junction had 15 bases not matched to a gene; V was cut back by 4 bases and J by 6 bases. The length of the CDR3 is 17 residues. The CDR3 spells CASSLTRDSRVINEQFF. CDR3 sequence (DNA): TGTGCCAGCAGCCTAACTAGGGACAGTCGCGTTATCAATGAGCAGTTCTTC.

This clonotype has at least ten counts. The chain has TRBV12-3 or TRBV12-4 and TRBJ1-2; 9 nucleotides agree with TRBD1. Trimming took 5 bases from V and 4 from J; bases not matched to a gene: 8. CDR3 length: 15 residues. The CDR3 loop is CASSLRDRVGYGYTF. The CDR3 coding sequence is TGTGCCAGCAGTCTAAGGGACAGGGTGGGCTATGGCTACACCTTC.

This clonotype was seen many times. The chain uses TRBV5-5 and TRBJ1-2; 8 bases align to TRBD1. The CDR3 spans 14 residues. The germline V gene encodes CDR1 SGHKS and CDR2 YYEKEE (reference sequence). V lost 4 bases and J lost 7; bases outside the gene matches: 9. The CDR3, as DNA: TGTGCCAGCAGCCCAGGGGGCGGAGTGAGTGGCTACACCTTC. It specifies CASSPGGGVSGYTF.

In this sample, this clonotype turned up many times. The chain is built from TRBV10-3 and TRBJ2-7; D may correspond to TRBD1 or TRBD2 (6 bases each). This CDR3 spans 12 amino acids. Trimming shortened V by 10 bases and J by 6 bases, and 16 bases separated the two germline ends. The germline V gene has CDR1 ENHRY and CDR2 SYGVKD. CDR3 sequence: CATAGQGPEQYV. As DNA, the CDR3 is TGTGCCACCGCGGGGCAGGGGCCCGAGCAGTACGTC.

This clonotype was observed many times. The genes are TRBV14 and TRBJ1-4, with a weak D call TRBD1 (5 bases). The CDR3 length is 19 residues. In germline, CDR1 is SGHDN, CDR2 FVKESK. The V and J ends lost 1 base and 8 bases respectively, with 26 bases between them. The CDR3 DNA sequence: TGTGCCAGCAGCCAAGTGATACGAGGGAGCCAGGGAAGTTACGAAAAACTGTTTTTT. It is translated as CASSQVIRGSQGSYEKLFF.

This clonotype was counted ten times or more. The V call is TRBV5-1, the J call TRBJ2-2, with 8 bases aligning to TRBD2. This CDR3 region has 16 residues. Trimming took 1 base from V and 4 from J; bases not matched to a gene: 6. The germline CDR1 and CDR2 sequences are SGHRS and YFSETQ. CDR3 DNA sequence: TGCGCCAGCAGCTTGTCGGGGGGGCGCGGCACCGGGGAGCTGTTTTTT. This codes for CASSLSGGRGTGELFF.

This clonotype showed up many times. The genes are TRBV28 and TRBJ1-5, with D perhaps TRBD1 (5 bases). The CDR3 loop spans 14 amino acids. Germline loops: CDR1 MDHEN, CDR2 SYDVKM. The germline V and J ends were trimmed by 1 base and 6 bases, with 10 bases remaining between them. CDR3 in amino acids: CASSLYGGSQPQHF. The CDR3 bases are TGTGCCAGCAGTTTATATGGGGGAAGTCAGCCCCAGCATTTT.

This clonotype was seen repeatedly, ten times or more. The chain recombines TRBV18 with TRBJ1-1; TRBD1 is a possible D gene (6 bases). V lost 6 bases and J 1 base, leaving 15 bases between the germline ends. The germline V gene has CDR1 KGHSH and CDR2 LQKENI. CDR3 size: 15 residues. The CDR3 region is CASSKGDPTNTEAFF. The CDR3 DNA follows: TGTGCCAGCTCTAAGGGGGACCCGACGAACACTGAAGCTTTCTTT.

The V and J genes are TRBV11-2 and TRBJ2-2; TRBD2 matches 11 bases. Losses at the gene ends were 1 base for V and 5 bases for J; bases not matched to a gene: 0. This CDR3 is built from 15 residues. Germline V gene lookup returns CDR1 SGHAT and CDR2 FQNNGV. CDR3 region: CASSLGLAGTGELFF. For the CDR3, the DNA is TGTGCCAGCAGCTTAGGACTAGCGGGAACCGGGGAGCTGTTTTTT.

This clonotype was observed many times. V and J are TRBV6-5 and TRBJ1-1; TRBD1 agrees at 8 bases. Germline-derived CDR1 and CDR2 are MNHEY and SVGAGI. The V gene end was trimmed by 6 bases and the J gene end by 4 bases; junction bases not matched to a gene: 4. CDR3 length equals 13 residues. CDR3 loop: CASRYTGGTEAFF. The CDR3 bases are TGTGCCAGCAGGTACACAGGGGGCACTGAAGCTTTCTTT.

In its sample, this clonotype was seen many times. This chain joins TRBV10-1 and TRBJ2-3, with 9 bases lining up with TRBD1. This CDR3 contains 16 residues. With 3 bases clipped from V and 2 bases from J, the junction kept 6 bases outside the gene matches. Germline V lookup: CDR1 WNHNN, CDR2 SYGVQD (reference sequence). CDR3 region: CASSEAGTGITDTQYF. CDR3 sequence (DNA): TGCGCCAGCAGTGAAGCCGGGACAGGGATCACAGATACGCAGTATTTT.

This clonotype was seen ten or more times. This chain uses TRBV2 with TRBJ2-2; possibly TRBD1 for D (6 bases). V was pared by 5 bases and J by 3 bases, with 13 bases between. This CDR3 contains 15 residues. The germline V gene has CDR1 SNHLY and CDR2 FYNNEI. The CDR3 spells CASSRPQGHTGELFF. For the CDR3, the DNA is TGTGCCAGCAGTCGCCCACAGGGACACACCGGGGAGCTGTTTTTT.

This clonotype occurred many times. The chain uses TRBV5-1 and TRBJ1-5; D unresolved. V was cut by 1 base and J by 2 bases, with 7 bases left in between. CDR1 and CDR2 from the germline V gene are SGHRS and YFSETQ. The CDR3 extends over 14 amino acids. The CDR3 region has the DNA TGCGCCAGCAGCTTGTATGGGGGCAATCAGCCCCAGCATTTT. Amino acids: CASSLYGGNQPQHF.

This clonotype has ten or more counts. The chain links TRBV12-3 or TRBV12-4 to TRBJ1-5; tentatively, D is TRBD1 (6 bases). The CDR3 is 15 residues long. Deletions cut 0 bases from V and 6 bases from J, with 12 bases between. CDR3 residues: CASSLAQGRSQPQHF. CDR3 sequence (DNA): TGTGCCAGCAGTTTAGCACAGGGACGGAGTCAGCCCCAGCATTTT.

This clonotype was seen at least ten times. The chain carries TRBV5-1 and TRBJ1-1; D gene ambiguous. CDR3 length equals 15 residues. Germline V gene lookup returns CDR1 SGHRS and CDR2 YFSETQ. Trimming shortened V by 5 bases and J by 1 base, and 15 bases separated the two germline ends. The CDR3 loop is CASRTGWGKNTEAFF. The CDR3 DNA follows: TGCGCCAGCAGAACGGGATGGGGAAAGAACACTGAAGCTTTCTTT.

This clonotype occurred many times. V usage is TRBV5-5 and J usage is TRBJ1-5; D perhaps matches TRBD1 (5 bases). Germline V gene data show CDR1 as SGHKS and CDR2 as YYEKEE (reference sequence). The ends were cut back, 4 bases at V and 1 base at J, with 18 bases in the middle. The CDR3 covers 17 residues. CDR3 sequence reads: CASSPGVGVGSNQPQHF. Written as DNA, the CDR3 is TGTGCCAGCAGCCCGGGGGTTGGGGTCGGGAGCAATCAGCCCCAGCATTTT. The full variable domain, its missing parts supplied by reference TRBV5-5 and TRBJ1-5, is DAGVTQSPTHLIKTRGQQVTLRCSPISGHKSVSWYQQVLGQGPQFIFQYYEKEERGRGNFPDRFSARQFPNYSSELNVNALLLGDSALYLCASSPGVGVGSNQPQHFGDGTRLSIL.

This clonotype was seen more than once but under ten times. The chain recombines TRBV29-1 with TRBJ2-1, with D possibly being TRBD1 or TRBD2 (6 bases each). The germline CDR1 and CDR2 sequences are SQVTM and ANQGSEA. V dropped 1 base and J dropped 1 base, with 17 bases sitting between them. This CDR3 spans 17 amino acids. The CDR3 sequence: CSVEGGAKALSYNEQFF. DNA of the CDR3: TGCAGCGTTGAAGGGGGGGCTAAGGCCTTGTCCTACAATGAGCAGTTCTTC.

This clonotype was recorded at least ten times. This chain links TRBV14 with TRBJ2-1; maybe TRBD2 (5 bases). CDR3 length equals 15 residues. V shed 1 base and J shed 0 bases, with 7 bases lying between them. Germline CDR1 is SGHDN and CDR2 is FVKESK. The CDR3 bases are TGTGCCAGCAGCCAAGCAGCGGTCTCCTACAATGAGCAGTTCTTC. Protein: CASSQAAVSYNEQFF.